This TCR beta chain was observed in a study of cytomegalovirus exposure and HLA in healthy donors. Overall study context: Of all 400 or so donors who were genotyped, roughly 81% belonged to the Caucasian-associated ancestry cluster. Overall study results and limits: The investigators catalogued about 170 TCR beta chains as cytomegalovirus-associated. Highest at DRB1 and lowest at HLA-C, TCR association rates differed among HLA loci in a later analysis.

Use of 60 Vbeta and 13 Jbeta primers characterized the PCR. Profiled with immunoSEQ multiplex PCR; TCRdb holds only in-frame clones, not every one. The sample consists of around 140,000 clones, around 80% of them appearing once. J gave up 5 bases and V 3 bases, and 8 bases lay outside the gene matches. Germline loops: CDR1 SGHTA, CDR2 FQGNSA. The CDR3 extends over 15 amino acids. This clone came up once. Its antigen is currently unknown. The sequencing sample was made of PBMCs. This chain links TRBV7-2 with TRBJ2-5, with 8 bases that match TRBD2. This TCR was recovered from a man in his forties or fifties in good health and CMV-seronegative. The CDR3 protein is CASSFRGGRFETQYF. The DNA of the CDR3 is TGTGCCAGCAGCTTCCGGGGGGGCCGTTTTGAGACCCAGTACTTC.